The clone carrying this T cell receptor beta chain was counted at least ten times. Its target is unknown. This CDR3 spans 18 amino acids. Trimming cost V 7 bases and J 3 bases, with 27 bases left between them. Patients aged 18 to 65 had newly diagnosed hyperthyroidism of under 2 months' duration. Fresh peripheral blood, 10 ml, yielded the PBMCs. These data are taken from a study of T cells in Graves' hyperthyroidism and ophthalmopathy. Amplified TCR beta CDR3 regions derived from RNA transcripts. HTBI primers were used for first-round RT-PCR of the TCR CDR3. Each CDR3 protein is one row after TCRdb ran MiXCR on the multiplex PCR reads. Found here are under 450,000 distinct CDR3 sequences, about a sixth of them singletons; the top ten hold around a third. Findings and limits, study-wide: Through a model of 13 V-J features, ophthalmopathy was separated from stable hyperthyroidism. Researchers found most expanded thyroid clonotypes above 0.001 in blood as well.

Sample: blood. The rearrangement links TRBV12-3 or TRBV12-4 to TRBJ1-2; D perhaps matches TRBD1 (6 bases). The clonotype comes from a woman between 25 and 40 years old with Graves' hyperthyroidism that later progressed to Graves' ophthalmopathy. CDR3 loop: CASTPKRGGIPKDYGYTF. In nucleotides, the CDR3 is TGTGCCAGCACCCCGAAAAGGGGGGGAATCCCCAAAGACTATGGCTACACCTTC.